A selection of T cell receptor beta chains follows, all from one sample in a study of early T cells in non-severe SARS-CoV-2 infection. From the 5' RACE reads, TCRdb called clonotypes with MiXCR, one entry per CDR3 protein. There are approximately 58,000 distinct CDR3 sequences in the sample; 12% occur only once, and roughly 2.5% lies in the top ten. Here the sequenced sample was whole blood, taken at baseline. These receptors were taken from an adult who was a healthcare worker with PCR-confirmed SARS-CoV-2 infection or an uninfected control (not recorded which). The CDR3 runs from the conserved cysteine through the conserved F or W. The D gene is left open where the match is weak. The listing skips clone size in some rows; elsewhere it reads once, few, many or a size class.

CDR3 DNA | CDR3 protein | V gene | D gene | clone size | CDR3 length | J gene
TGTGCCAGCAGCCGAACAGAGCGTGAAGCTTTCTTT | CASSRTEREAFF | TRBV6-2/TRBV6-3 | NA | NA | 12 | TRBJ1-1
TGTGCCAGCAGCCCCACTTCCCATCGGGGAGGGGAGACCCAGTACTTC | CASSPTSHRGGETQYF | TRBV7-6 | TRBD2 | many | 16 | TRBJ2-5
TGTGCCAGCAGTCCTGGGGGAATCCTTGGCTACACCTTC | CASSPGGILGYTF | TRBV12-3/TRBV12-4 | NA | NA | 13 | TRBJ1-2
TGTGCCAGCAGCTTAGCGGGTAGGGCTGAGGACACAGATACGCAGTATTTT | CASSLAGRAEDTDTQYF | TRBV7-6 | NA | few | 17 | TRBJ2-3
TGCGCCAGCAGCCCGGGTCGGCGGATGTACTATGGCTACACCTTC | CASSPGRRMYYGYTF | TRBV4-3 | NA | NA | 15 | TRBJ1-2
TGCAGCGTTGATGGAACTAGCGGGAGCGCAGATACGCAGTATTTT | CSVDGTSGSADTQYF | TRBV29-1 | TRBD2 | few | 15 | TRBJ2-3
TGTGCCAGCAGCTCCCGCAGGATAATGGGTATTCAGTACTTC | CASSSRRIMGIQYF | TRBV6-5 | NA | NA | 14 | TRBJ2-4
TGCGCCAGCAGCTTGGGAGTCGGGGAGCTGTTTTTT | CASSLGVGELFF | TRBV5-1 | NA | NA | 12 | TRBJ2-2
TGTGCCAGCAGTCGCAGGACTAGCGGGAGGTACGAGCAGTACTTC | CASSRRTSGRYEQYF | TRBV7-8 | TRBD2 | NA | 15 | TRBJ2-7
TGTGCCAGCAGTTCCGGGAAGGGGGGAGTAGAGACCCGGTACTTC | CASSSGKGGVETRYF | TRBV28 | NA | NA | 15 | TRBJ2-5
TGTGCCAGTAGTATCTCGGGGGCCGGGGAGCTGTTTTTT | CASSISGAGELFF | TRBV19 | NA | NA | 13 | TRBJ2-2
TGTGCCAGCAGTGAAGACCCCTGGACAGGGCCCTCTGGGGCCAACGTCCTGACTTTC | CASSEDPWTGPSGANVLTF | TRBV6-1 | TRBD1 | NA | 19 | TRBJ2-6
TGTGCCAGCAGACACCGACAGTTATCGAACACTGAAGCTTTCTTT | CASRHRQLSNTEAFF | TRBV6-6 | NA | NA | 15 | TRBJ1-1
TGTGCCAGCAGTATGGGGACAGGGAAATACCCTGGGGCCAACGTCCTGACTTTC | CASSMGTGKYPGANVLTF | TRBV12-3/TRBV12-4 | TRBD1 | few | 18 | TRBJ2-6
TGTGCCAGCAGTCCCCAATATCTACCGGGCGAGCAGTACTTC | CASSPQYLPGEQYF | TRBV27 | NA | NA | 14 | TRBJ2-7
TGCGCCAGCAGTGAGTTGGGCGCCGGAGAGACCCAGTACTTC | CASSELGAGETQYF | TRBV10-1 | NA | few | 14 | TRBJ2-5
TGTGCCAGCATGAGGGCTAGCGGGACCTACAATGAGCAGTTCTTC | CASMRASGTYNEQFF | TRBV7-2 | TRBD2 | NA | 15 | TRBJ2-1
TGTGCCAGCAGGAAAACGGACACTTCCTACGAGCAGTACTTC | CASRKTDTSYEQYF | TRBV6-5 | NA | few | 14 | TRBJ2-7
TGTGCCAGCGCGGGGTTAGGTAGCACAGATACGCAGTATTTT | CASAGLGSTDTQYF | TRBV28 | NA | NA | 14 | TRBJ2-3
TGTGCCACGACTCCGCAAGTAGCCAAAAACATTCAGTACTTC | CATTPQVAKNIQYF | TRBV15 | NA | few | 14 | TRBJ2-4
TGTGCCAGCTCACCGCCTCCGGGACAGTACACTGAAGCTTTCTTT | CASSPPPGQYTEAFF | TRBV18 | TRBD1 | NA | 15 | TRBJ1-1
TGCAGCGGGTCAGACACGGGCTACAATGAGCAGTTCTTC | CSGSDTGYNEQFF | TRBV29-1 | NA | many | 13 | TRBJ2-1
TGTGCCAGCGTAGCAGATACGCAGTATTTT | CASVADTQYF | TRBV25-1 | NA | NA | 10 | TRBJ2-3
TGTGCCAGCTTCCCGACCGGAGGGGGCTTTGAGCAGTTCTTC | CASFPTGGGFEQFF | TRBV6-2/TRBV6-3 | NA | few | 14 | TRBJ2-1
TGCGCCAGCAGCTCGACAGGGGGCAATAATTCACCCCTCCACTTT | CASSSTGGNNSPLHF | TRBV5-1 | TRBD1 | few | 15 | TRBJ1-6
TGTGCCAGCAGCGAACCGGGCGCCGGCTCAGATACGCAGTATTTT | CASSEPGAGSDTQYF | TRBV6-5 | NA | few | 15 | TRBJ2-3
TGTGCCAGCAGTTACGCTTCCCGGGAGCATACGAAGCAGTACTTC | CASSYASREHTKQYF | TRBV6-2/TRBV6-3 | NA | NA | 15 | TRBJ2-7
TGTGCCAGCAGCTTAGCGGGGAGGGCGATAGGCAATGAGCAGTTCTTC | CASSLAGRAIGNEQFF | TRBV7-9 | TRBD2 | many | 16 | TRBJ2-1
TGCGCCAGCAGCTCTGGACAGGGAAACAATGAGCAGTTCTTC | CASSSGQGNNEQFF | TRBV5-1 | TRBD1 | few | 14 | TRBJ2-1
TGTGCCAGCAGCTTTTCTAGCGGGAGTCGCAATGAGCAGTTCTTC | CASSFSSGSRNEQFF | TRBV7-8 | TRBD2 | many | 15 | TRBJ2-1
TGTGCCAGCAGTTTGGGGACAGGCGGCGAGCAGTTCTTC | CASSLGTGGEQFF | TRBV27 | TRBD1 | NA | 13 | TRBJ2-1
TGCGCCAGCAGCCTTCCCCGACAGGGGGCCGGTTACAATGAGCAGTTCTTC | CASSLPRQGAGYNEQFF | TRBV4-1 | TRBD1 | few | 17 | TRBJ2-1
TGCAGTGCTAGAACCCCGGGACCAGGTTTGACCTACTATGGCTACACCTTC | CSARTPGPGLTYYGYTF | TRBV20-1 | NA | NA | 17 | TRBJ1-2